There are many counts of the clone carrying this T cell receptor (beta chain). Described time point: patch test 2, 6 weeks after DPC sensitization. Treatment: therapeutic diphenylcyclopropenone sensitization with weekly scalp DPC. Drawing of blood took place ahead of applying each patch test. This entry comes from a study of human T cells and chemical hapten exposure. Overall study: 2% DPC applied to a roughly 2 cm by roughly 2 cm arm area sensitized donors. Among samples, TCR yields varied mainly because of small differences in pooled library volume.

With V trimmed by 3 bases and J by 6 bases, 7 bases remained unmatched. Germline V CDR1 and CDR2: SQVTM, ANQGSEA. The CDR3 spans 13 residues. Authors' data handling: The median was about 100,000 TCRs per sample, ranging roughly 20,000 to 690,600. Each CDR3 protein gets one entry after TCRdb re-called the RACE reads with MiXCR. The V and J calls come from TCRdb's annotation, not from the publication. The data show some 79,000 distinct CDR3 sequences, under 11% seen once. This sequence joins TRBV29-1 and TRBJ1-2, with 7 bases fitting TRBD1. This TCR was recovered from a woman aged 45-60 years with alopecia areata. Some clones in this sample may be carry-over from other donors' samples. This material consisted of whole blood, taken in connection with sensitization to the hapten diphenylcyclopropenone (DPC). The CDR3 DNA is TGCAGCGTTGAGTTGCAGGGGGGCGATGGCTACACCTTC. Residues: CSVELQGGDGYTF.